This TCR beta chain was obtained from a study of early T cells in non-severe SARS-CoV-2 infection. Study background: Bulk RNA from unsorted whole blood was sequenced; chains were unpaired.

Researchers tagged individual cDNA molecules with unique molecular identifiers. TCRdb ran MiXCR on the 5' RACE reads and lists one entry per CDR3 protein. Of about 110,000 distinct CDR3 sequences listed, roughly 12% are singletons. Whole-study results and caveats: VDJdb matching skewed toward anti-spike CD8 responses, missing private and CD4 specificities.

The CDR3 spans 14 residues. The V gene's germline CDR1 is MNHEY and CDR2 SMNVEV (reference sequence). Trimming removed 6 bases from V and 3 bases from J; junction bases left unmatched: 5. On this clonotype: Its cognate antigen is unknown.

The sample in question was whole blood, obtained at baseline. This chain joins TRBV27 and TRBJ2-3; 8 bases are a match to TRBD1. This TCR derives from an adult who was a healthcare worker with PCR-confirmed SARS-CoV-2 infection or an uninfected control (not recorded which). The CDR3 sequence is CASSPTGETDTQYF. The CDR3 DNA reads as TGTGCCAGCAGCCCGACAGGGGAGACAGATACGCAGTATTTT.